These T cell receptor beta chains were read from a single sample in a study of blood T cell repertoires in COVID-19. Sequencing used immunoSEQ multiplex PCR; TCRdb keeps in-frame clones, though not all of them. Of approximately 500,000 clones in the sample, nearly 90% were seen once. The sequenced sample was peripheral blood. These receptors came from a young man with COVID-19, enrolled during active disease. Both conserved end residues are part of each CDR3. A D gene is named only where the DNA matches it firmly. Clone size appears in some rows only: once, few, many, or a class for an expanded clone.

cdr3_nt cdr3_aa d_call v_call clone_size j_call
TGTGCCACCCAATGGAGTAGCACAGATACGCAGTATTTT CATQWSSTDTQYF NA TRBV6-5 NA TRBJ2-3
TGTGCCAGCTTGCTAGCGGGAGGGCGGGGCAATGAGCAGTTCTTC CASLLAGGRGNEQFF TRBD2 TRBV2 NA TRBJ2-1
TGTGCCAGCAGATCTAGAAGGGGTAGCGGGGAGCTGTTTTTT CASRSRRGSGELFF NA TRBV5-5 NA TRBJ2-2
TGCGCCAGCAGTCCCGGGACAGGGAGTCCCTACGAGCAGTACTTC CASSPGTGSPYEQYF TRBD1 TRBV5-1 NA TRBJ2-7
TGTGCCAGCAGCCCACCGGGTCTTAGCTCCTACAATGAGCAGTTCTTC CASSPPGLSSYNEQFF NA TRBV11-2 NA TRBJ2-1
TGTGCCAGCAGCCAGCGTTTAGGGGGTATAGATGGCTACACCTTC CASSQRLGGIDGYTF NA TRBV14 NA TRBJ1-2
TGTGCCAGCAGCCAAGGACATACTACAGGGGCCCAAGAGACCCAGTACTTC CASSQGHTTGAQETQYF TRBD1 TRBV14 NA TRBJ2-5
TGTGCCAGTAGTATCGGGGGTGGAGGGGCCGGTTCACCCCTCCACTTT CASSIGGGGAGSPLHF NA TRBV19 NA TRBJ1-6
TGTGCCAGCAGTGGACTAGCGGGGGGGACCGGGGAGCTGTTTTTT CASSGLAGGTGELFF TRBD2 TRBV2 NA TRBJ2-2
TGTGCCAGCAGCCAATGGGCGGGGGAAGTAGTTACGGGGCAGTACTTC CASSQWAGEVVTGQYF TRBD2 TRBV3-1/TRBV3-2 NA TRBJ2-7
TGTGCCAGCGGACTTTACCAAACCCACGAGCAGTACTTC CASGLYQTHEQYF NA TRBV27 NA TRBJ2-7
TGTGCCAGCAGCCAAAGCCAACAGGGATGGCGGACAAAACTGTTTTTT CASSQSQQGWRTKLFF NA TRBV11-2 once TRBJ1-4
TGTGCCAGCAGCCCATTCATTAGCTCCTATAATTCACCCCTCCACTTT CASSPFISSYNSPLHF NA TRBV5-7 NA TRBJ1-6
TGTGCCACCCAGCGCGGGGGGGGGAGCTCCTACAATGAGCAGTTCTTC CATQRGGGSSYNEQFF TRBD2 TRBV15 NA TRBJ2-1
TGTGCCAGCAGTGAGACAGGAATTGCCGACACTGAAGCTTTCTTT CASSETGIADTEAFF NA TRBV6-1 few TRBJ1-1
TGTGCCAGCAGTGAGGAGACAGGGCCCCACGAGCAGTACTTC CASSEETGPHEQYF TRBD1 TRBV2 NA TRBJ2-7
TGTGCCAGCAGTTCCCCAGGCTTAAACACTGAAGCTTTCTTT CASSSPGLNTEAFF NA TRBV6-5 NA TRBJ1-1
TGCAGCGTTGGTGACAGGGGGAGTCACGAGCAGTACTTC CSVGDRGSHEQYF TRBD1 TRBV29-1 once TRBJ2-7
TGCAGTGCTAGTACAGCCTACGAGCAGTACTTC CSASTAYEQYF NA TRBV20-1 NA TRBJ2-7
TGTGCCAGCAGTACGGGACTCAGTGGGATGAAGCAGTACTTC CASSTGLSGMKQYF NA TRBV2 NA TRBJ2-7
TGTGCCAGCAGCAGCCCGGGACTAGCGGGGGGGTTCACAGATACGCAGTATTTT CASSSPGLAGGFTDTQYF TRBD2 TRBV7-2 NA TRBJ2-3
TGTGCCACCAGTGATCCAACGGGACCAGGTCTAGCGGGAGGCCCGAACACCGGGGAGCTGTTTTTT CATSDPTGPGLAGGPNTGELFF TRBD2 TRBV24-1 NA TRBJ2-2
TGTGCCAGCAGCAAATGGCCGAGTGGCCAGGGGAGTGTAGCCTATGGCTACACCTTC CASSKWPSGQGSVAYGYTF NA TRBV21-1 NA TRBJ1-2
TGTGCCAGCAGTACCACATCTCTCGCCTACGAGCAGTACTTC CASSTTSLAYEQYF NA TRBV2 NA TRBJ2-7
TGTGCCAGCAGTGTCGGGACAAACGAGCAGTACTTC CASSVGTNEQYF NA TRBV2 NA TRBJ2-7
TGCGCCAGCAGCAAGGAGAGTATTAGCACAGATACGCAGTATTTT CASSKESISTDTQYF NA TRBV4-1 NA TRBJ2-3